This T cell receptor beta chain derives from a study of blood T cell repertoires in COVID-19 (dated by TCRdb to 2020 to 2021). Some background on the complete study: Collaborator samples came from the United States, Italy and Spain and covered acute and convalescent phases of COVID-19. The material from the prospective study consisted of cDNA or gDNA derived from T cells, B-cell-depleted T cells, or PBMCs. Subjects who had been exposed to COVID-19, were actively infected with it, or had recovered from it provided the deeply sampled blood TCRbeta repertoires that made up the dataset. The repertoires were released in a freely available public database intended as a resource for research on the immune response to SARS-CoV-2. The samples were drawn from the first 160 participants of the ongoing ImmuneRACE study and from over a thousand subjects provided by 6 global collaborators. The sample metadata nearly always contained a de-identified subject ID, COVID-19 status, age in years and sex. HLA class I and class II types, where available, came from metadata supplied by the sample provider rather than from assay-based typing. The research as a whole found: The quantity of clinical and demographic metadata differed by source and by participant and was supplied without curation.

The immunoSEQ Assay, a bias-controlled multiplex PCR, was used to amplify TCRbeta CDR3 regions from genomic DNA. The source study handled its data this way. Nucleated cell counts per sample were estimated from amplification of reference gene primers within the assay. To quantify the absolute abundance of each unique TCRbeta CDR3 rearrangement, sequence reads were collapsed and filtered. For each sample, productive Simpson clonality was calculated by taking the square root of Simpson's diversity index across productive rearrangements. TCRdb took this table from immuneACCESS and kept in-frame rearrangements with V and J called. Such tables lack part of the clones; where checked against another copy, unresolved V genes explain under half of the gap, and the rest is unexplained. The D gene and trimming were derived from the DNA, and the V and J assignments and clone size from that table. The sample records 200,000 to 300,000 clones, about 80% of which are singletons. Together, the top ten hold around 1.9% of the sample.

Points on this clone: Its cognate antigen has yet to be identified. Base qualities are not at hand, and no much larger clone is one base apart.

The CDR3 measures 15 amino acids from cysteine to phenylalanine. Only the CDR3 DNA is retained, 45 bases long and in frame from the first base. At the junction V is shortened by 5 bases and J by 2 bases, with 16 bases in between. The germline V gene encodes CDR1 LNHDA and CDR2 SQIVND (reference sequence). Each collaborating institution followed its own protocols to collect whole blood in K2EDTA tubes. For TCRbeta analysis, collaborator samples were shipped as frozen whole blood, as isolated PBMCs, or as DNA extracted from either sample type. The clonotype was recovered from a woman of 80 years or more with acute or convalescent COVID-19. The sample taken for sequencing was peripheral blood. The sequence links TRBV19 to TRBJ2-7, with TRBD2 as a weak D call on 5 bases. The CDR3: CASSPREGPAYEQYF. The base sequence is TGTGCCAGTAGTCCCCGAGAGGGTCCGGCCTACGAGCAGTACTTC.